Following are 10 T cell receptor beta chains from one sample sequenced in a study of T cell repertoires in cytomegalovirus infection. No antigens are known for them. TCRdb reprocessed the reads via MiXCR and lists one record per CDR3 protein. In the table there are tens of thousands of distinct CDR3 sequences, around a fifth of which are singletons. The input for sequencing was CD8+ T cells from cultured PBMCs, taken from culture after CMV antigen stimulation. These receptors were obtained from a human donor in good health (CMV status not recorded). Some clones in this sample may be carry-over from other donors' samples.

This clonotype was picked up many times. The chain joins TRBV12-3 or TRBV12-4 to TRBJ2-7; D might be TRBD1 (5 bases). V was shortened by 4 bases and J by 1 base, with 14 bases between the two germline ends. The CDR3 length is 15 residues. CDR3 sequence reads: CASSSTRVESYEQYF. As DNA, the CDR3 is TGTGCCAGCAGTTCGACCAGGGTGGAGTCCTACGAGCAGTACTTC.

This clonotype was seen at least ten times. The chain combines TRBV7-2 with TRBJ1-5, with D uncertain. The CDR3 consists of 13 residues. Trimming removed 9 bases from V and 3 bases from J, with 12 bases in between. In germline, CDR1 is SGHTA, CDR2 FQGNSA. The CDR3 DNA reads TGTGCCAGTCAATACGGAATCAATCAGCCCCAGCATTTT. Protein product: CASQYGINQPQHF.

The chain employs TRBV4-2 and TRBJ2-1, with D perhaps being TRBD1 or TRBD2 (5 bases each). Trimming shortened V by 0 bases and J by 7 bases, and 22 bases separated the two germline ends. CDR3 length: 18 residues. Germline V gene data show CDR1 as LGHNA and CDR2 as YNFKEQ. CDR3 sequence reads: CASSQDVKRDASWNEQFF. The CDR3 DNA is TGTGCCAGCAGCCAAGATGTAAAACGGGACGCTAGTTGGAATGAGCAGTTCTTC.

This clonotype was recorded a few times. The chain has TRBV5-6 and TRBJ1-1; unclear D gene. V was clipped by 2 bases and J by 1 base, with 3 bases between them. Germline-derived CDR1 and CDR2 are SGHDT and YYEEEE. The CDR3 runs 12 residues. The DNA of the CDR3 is TGTGCCAGCAGCTTTTCGAACACTGAAGCTTTCTTT. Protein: CASSFSNTEAFF.

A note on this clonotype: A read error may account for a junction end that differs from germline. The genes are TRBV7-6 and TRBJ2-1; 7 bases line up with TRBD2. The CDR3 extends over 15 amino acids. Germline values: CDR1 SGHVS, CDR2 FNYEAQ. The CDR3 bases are TGTGTCAGCAGCTTAGAGGCGGGGGTATACAATGAGCAGTTCTTC. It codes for CVSSLEAGVYNEQFF.

This chain's CDR3 is CASRQSGRGTDTQYF. CDR3 nucleotides: TGTGCCAGCAGACAAAGCGGGAGAGGCACAGATACGCAGTATTTT. This chain connects TRBV7-3 to TRBJ2-3; 8 positions match TRBD2. Germline V gene sequence: CDR1 SGHTA, CDR2 FQGTGA. Trimming removed 6 bases from V and 1 base from J; junction bases left unmatched: 6. The CDR3 loop spans 15 amino acids.

The chain's CDR3 is CASSPKETSGRSYEQYF. The DNA of the CDR3 is TGTGCCAGCAGCCCGAAGGAAACTAGCGGGAGGTCCTACGAGCAGTACTTC. This sequence joins TRBV5-4 and TRBJ2-7, with TRBD2 matching 12 bases. CDR1 and CDR2 (germline): SGHNT, YYREEE (reference sequence). The V and J ends lost 4 bases and 1 base, in that order; junction bases with no gene match: 9. This CDR3 spans 17 amino acids.

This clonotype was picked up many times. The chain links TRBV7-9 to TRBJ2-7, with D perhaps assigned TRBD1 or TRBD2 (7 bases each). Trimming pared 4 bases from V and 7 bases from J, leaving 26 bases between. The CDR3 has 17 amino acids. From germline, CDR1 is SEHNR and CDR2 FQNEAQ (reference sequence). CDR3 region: CASSSRDRQVGEGEQYF. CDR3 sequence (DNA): TGTGCCAGCAGCTCCCGGGACAGACAAGTGGGGGAGGGGGAGCAGTACTTC.

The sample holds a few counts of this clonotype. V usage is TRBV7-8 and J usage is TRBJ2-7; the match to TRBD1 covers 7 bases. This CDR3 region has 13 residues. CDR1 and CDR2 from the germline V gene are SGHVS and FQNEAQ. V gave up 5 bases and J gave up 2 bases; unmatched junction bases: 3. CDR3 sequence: CASSMGQPYEQYF. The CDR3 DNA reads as TGTGCCAGCAGCATGGGACAGCCCTACGAGCAGTACTTC.

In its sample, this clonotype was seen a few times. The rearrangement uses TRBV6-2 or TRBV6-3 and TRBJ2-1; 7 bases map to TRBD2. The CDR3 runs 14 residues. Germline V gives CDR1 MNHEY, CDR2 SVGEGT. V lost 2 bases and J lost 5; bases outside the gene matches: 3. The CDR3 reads CASSYKLADNEQFF. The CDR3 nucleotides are TGTGCCAGCAGTTACAAGCTAGCGGACAATGAGCAGTTCTTC.